The 14 T cell receptor beta chains listed next were all sequenced from one sample in a study of beta chain features in type 1 diabetes. Study results and caveats: Patients with Type 1 diabetes showed moderately but significantly shorter TCRB CDR3s in all four CD4+ subsets.

The sequenced template was cDNA made from the entire isolated RNA. Here immunoSEQ multiplex PCR was the method, and the copy in TCRdb shows in-frame clones only, minus some. This table has fewer than 450,000 clones, about 14% appearing once. For these receptors, no antigen is known. The source material was naive CD4+ T cells from blood. These receptors all stem from a woman under 30 with type 1 diabetes.

This clone was detected a few times. The V gene is TRBV10-3, the J gene TRBJ1-2; perhaps TRBD1 as D (5 bases). Trimming took 7 bases from V and 8 from J, leaving 29 bases between them. Germline CDR1 and CDR2: ENHRY and SYGVKD. CDR3 length: 17 amino acids. CDR3 region: CAINGGASDQPSWGYTF. CDR3 in DNA: TGTGCCATCAACGGGGGAGCCTCGGACCAGCCTTCCTGGGGCTACACCTTC.

A few counts support this clone. The chain carries TRBV7-2 and TRBJ2-2; D is unresolved. Trimming took off 2 bases at V and 3 bases at J, with 10 bases between the two ends. The CDR3 totals 15 residues. Germline assignment: CDR1 SGHTA and CDR2 FQGNSA. CDR3 in amino acids: CASSLSVRYTGELFF. The CDR3 DNA reads TGTGCCAGCAGCTTATCTGTCCGGTACACCGGGGAGCTGTTTTTT.

This clone was counted a few times. This chain links TRBV5-4 with TRBJ2-5, with TRBD2 matching over 7 bases. The CDR3 length is 13 residues. Germline loops: CDR1 SGHNT, CDR2 YYREEE (reference sequence). After removal of 4 bases from V and 7 bases from J, the junction contained 7 bases not matched to a gene. The CDR3 protein is CASSRDYQGTQYF. The CDR3 DNA reads as TGTGCCAGCAGCCGGGACTACCAGGGGACCCAGTACTTC.

This clone showed up just a few times. At one end, the junction sequence differs from germline, possibly due to a read error. CDR3 residues: CASREVGQGNQPQHF. The CDR3 DNA is TGTGCCAGCAGGGAGGTGGGACAGGGCAACCAGCCCCAGCATTTT. The rearrangement uses TRBV2 and TRBJ1-5; TRBD1 matches at 9 bases. The CDR3 totals 15 residues. From germline, CDR1 is SNHLY and CDR2 FYNNEI.

This clone showed up just a few times. In nucleotides, the CDR3 is TGTGCCAGCAGTCCTCTTGGGGAGGGCTCCTACAATGAGCAGTTCTTC. It translates to CASSPLGEGSYNEQFF. The chain uses TRBV28 and TRBJ2-1, with 7 bases lining up with TRBD2. Germline assignment: CDR1 MDHEN and CDR2 SYDVKM. The CDR3 has 16 amino acids. V lost 5 bases to trimming and J lost 0 bases; unmatched junction nucleotides: 7.

This clone turned up a few times. V gene TRBV5-4 combines with J gene TRBJ1-5, with unresolved D. Between the trimmed V and J ends, which lost 0 bases and 3 bases, there was a span of 13 bases. This CDR3 has 16 residues. Germline loops: CDR1 SGHNT, CDR2 YYREEE (reference sequence). This CDR3 is CASSLGGFLPNQPQHF. DNA for the CDR3: TGTGCCAGCAGCTTGGGAGGGTTTCTTCCCAATCAGCCCCAGCATTTT.

The table lists this clone with a few counts. This rearrangement joins TRBV5-1 to TRBJ2-1; TRBD2 aligns across 7 bases. V trimming: 4 bases; J trimming: 3 bases; junction bases outside the gene matches: 19. The CDR3 is 19 residues long. Germline V lookup: CDR1 SGHRS, CDR2 YFSETQ. The CDR3 is CASSPPGRHQGEIYNEQFF. The CDR3, as DNA: TGCGCCAGCAGCCCCCCCGGGAGGCATCAAGGAGAAATCTACAATGAGCAGTTCTTC.

The rearrangement links TRBV15 to TRBJ2-2; 7 bases are a match to TRBD2. Germline CDR1 reads LNHNV; CDR2 reads YYDKDF (reference sequence). The CDR3 has 17 residues. Trimming at V came to 0 bases and at J to 6 bases, leaving 10 bases not matched to a gene. The CDR3 sequence: CATSRDPGGVGSGELFF. The CDR3 DNA reads TGTGCCACCAGCAGAGATCCGGGGGGAGTCGGGTCCGGGGAGCTGTTTTTT.

The table lists this clone with a few counts. This chain uses TRBV6-5 with TRBJ1-5; D is uncertain. This CDR3 contains 14 residues. Trimming removed 7 bases at V and 2 bases at J, with 12 bases between. Germline-derived CDR1 and CDR2 are MNHEY and SVGAGI. CDR3 protein: CASTRGAGNQPQHF. The CDR3 nucleotides are TGTGCCAGCACTCGGGGAGCGGGCAATCAGCCCCAGCATTTT.

The genes are TRBV18 and TRBJ1-2; 7 nucleotides agree with TRBD1. CDR3 length equals 13 residues. The V segment lost 6 bases and the J segment 4 bases; nucleotides outside the gene matches: 5. Germline V gene lookup returns CDR1 KGHSH and CDR2 LQKENI. CDR3 region: CASSSGQSYGYTF. Written as DNA, the CDR3 is TGTGCCAGCTCGTCGGGACAGTCCTATGGCTACACCTTC. The variable domain in full, with the rest retrieved from reference TRBV18 and TRBJ1-2, is NAGVMQNPRHLVRRRGQEARLRCSPMKGHSHVYWYRQLPEEGLKFMVYLQKENIIDESGMPKERFSAEFPKEGPSILRIQQVVRGDSAAYFCASSSGQSYGYTFGSGTRLTVV.

The chain employs TRBV18 and TRBJ2-3; D possibly corresponds to TRBD2 (6 bases). There are 14 residues in the CDR3. V lost 6 bases and J 3 bases, leaving 13 bases between the germline ends. The V gene's germline CDR1 is KGHSH and CDR2 LQKENI. This CDR3 reads CASSPRLVTDTQYF. Here the CDR3 DNA reads TGTGCCAGCTCCCCAAGACTAGTAACAGATACGCAGTATTTT.

This clone turned up a few times. The chain recombines TRBV18 with TRBJ2-5; weak D call: TRBD2 (5 bases). The CDR3 is 16 amino acids. Trimming left V 3 bases short and J 4 bases short, with 18 bases between. CDR1 KGHSH and CDR2 LQKENI come from the germline V gene. The DNA of the CDR3 is TGTGCCAGCTCACCGGCGACACCCCAAGGAGGAGAGACCCAGTACTTC. Amino acid sequence: CASSPATPQGGETQYF.

The chain employs TRBV28 and TRBJ1-4, with D unclear. The CDR3 consists of 15 residues. Germline V gives CDR1 MDHEN, CDR2 SYDVKM. V lost 4 bases, J lost 5 bases, and 14 bases lay in between. The CDR3 DNA is TGTGCCAGCAGTTCACCGACACGGTTGAATGAAAAACTGTTTTTT. Translating it yields CASSSPTRLNEKLFF.

The chain couples TRBV7-2 to TRBJ2-1; 8 positions match TRBD2. V lost 3 bases, J lost 9 bases, and 4 bases stayed unmatched. The CDR3 is made up of 13 amino acids. Germline V gene lookup returns CDR1 SGHTA and CDR2 FQGNSA. This chain's CDR3 is CASSFSGTGEQFF. The CDR3 DNA sequence: TGTGCCAGCAGCTTTAGCGGGACGGGTGAGCAGTTCTTC.